This is a list of T cell receptor beta chains from one sample in a study of CD8 T cells in ankylosing spondylitis. TCRdb processed the 5' RACE reads anew with MiXCR; each CDR3 protein has one entry. The repertoire holds approximately 180,000 distinct CDR3 sequences, with about 20% as singletons. Sequenced material: blood, either unsorted or a sorted T cell fraction (not recorded which). These receptors originate from a male donor aged 10 to 30 with ankylosing spondylitis or in good health (not recorded which). Each CDR3 is given with its conserved first and last residue. The order of the fields is clone size, D gene, V gene, J gene, CDR3 protein, CDR3 DNA. A D gene is named only where the DNA matches it firmly. Size tells how often a clone was seen (once, few, many) or the class of an expanded clone, and some rows leave it out.

abundance: many; d_gene: TRBD1; v_gene: TRBV5-1; j_gene: TRBJ2-5; CDR3aa: CASRITGEETQYF; CDR3nt: TGCGCCAGCAGAATCACAGGGGAAGAGACCCAGTACTTC
abundance: many; d_gene: TRBD1; v_gene: TRBV29-1; j_gene: TRBJ2-1; CDR3aa: CSVVDRVHNEQFF; CDR3nt: TGCAGCGTTGTGGACAGGGTCCACAATGAGCAGTTCTTC
abundance: NA; d_gene: NA; v_gene: TRBV19; j_gene: TRBJ1-4; CDR3aa: CASSIGGGEEKLFF; CDR3nt: TGTGCCAGTAGTATTGGGGGAGGGGAAGAAAAACTGTTTTTT
abundance: few; d_gene: NA; v_gene: TRBV20-1; j_gene: TRBJ2-3; CDR3aa: CSASQPKEGRSGPLSTDTQYF; CDR3nt: TGCAGTGCTAGTCAGCCCAAGGAGGGACGGAGTGGGCCCCTTAGCACAGATACGCAGTATTTT
abundance: NA; d_gene: NA; v_gene: TRBV7-6; j_gene: TRBJ2-3; CDR3aa: CASSRDALSTDTQYF; CDR3nt: TGTGCCAGCAGCCGGGACGCGCTTAGCACAGATACGCAGTATTTT
abundance: many; d_gene: TRBD1; v_gene: TRBV6-5; j_gene: TRBJ1-5; CDR3aa: CASRSSKGAWQPQHF; CDR3nt: TGTGCCAGCAGGTCATCAAAGGGGGCTTGGCAGCCCCAGCATTTT
abundance: few; d_gene: NA; v_gene: TRBV4-1; j_gene: TRBJ2-4; CDR3aa: CASSHVGQIPAKNIQYF; CDR3nt: TGCGCCAGCAGCCACGTCGGACAGATCCCAGCCAAAAACATTCAGTACTTC
abundance: NA; d_gene: TRBD2; v_gene: TRBV29-1; j_gene: TRBJ2-3; CDR3aa: CSVEDSTSGRPDTQYF; CDR3nt: TGCAGCGTTGAAGATTCAACTAGCGGGAGGCCAGATACGCAGTATTTT
abundance: many; d_gene: TRBD2; v_gene: TRBV18; j_gene: TRBJ2-1; CDR3aa: CASRTPSAGGLVNEQFF; CDR3nt: TGTGCCAGCCGAACACCATCTGCGGGAGGGCTTGTCAATGAGCAGTTCTTC
abundance: many; d_gene: TRBD2; v_gene: TRBV12-3/TRBV12-4; j_gene: TRBJ2-5; CDR3aa: CASSSETSDPGRGTQYF; CDR3nt: TGTGCCAGCAGTTCGGAGACTAGCGACCCAGGAAGGGGGACCCAGTACTTC
abundance: NA; d_gene: NA; v_gene: TRBV7-6; j_gene: TRBJ2-7; CDR3aa: CASSHGSPYEQYF; CDR3nt: TGTGCCAGCAGCCACGGGAGCCCCTACGAGCAGTACTTC
abundance: many; d_gene: NA; v_gene: TRBV7-2; j_gene: TRBJ2-6; CDR3aa: CASSPDGANVLTF; CDR3nt: TGTGCCAGCAGCCCCGACGGGGCCAACGTCCTGACTTTC
abundance: many; d_gene: TRBD2; v_gene: TRBV27; j_gene: TRBJ2-4; CDR3aa: CASSGVLAGGLADIQYF; CDR3nt: TGTGCCAGCTCTGGGGTACTAGCGGGAGGGCTGGCAGACATTCAGTACTTC
abundance: many; d_gene: NA; v_gene: TRBV20-1; j_gene: TRBJ1-5; CDR3aa: CSAAKKGQPQHF; CDR3nt: TGCAGTGCCGCCAAGAAGGGTCAGCCCCAGCATTTT
abundance: many; d_gene: NA; v_gene: TRBV20-1; j_gene: TRBJ2-1; CDR3aa: CSARGWGDSYNEQFF; CDR3nt: TGCAGTGCCCGAGGCTGGGGGGATTCCTACAATGAGCAGTTCTTC
abundance: many; d_gene: TRBD2; v_gene: TRBV20-1; j_gene: TRBJ2-3; CDR3aa: CSASGSSGSADTQYF; CDR3nt: TGCAGTGCTAGTGGGTCTAGCGGTTCCGCAGATACGCAGTATTTT
abundance: many; d_gene: TRBD1; v_gene: TRBV6-2/TRBV6-3; j_gene: TRBJ2-2; CDR3aa: CASSYTSTGGTGELFF; CDR3nt: TGTGCCAGCAGTTACACCTCGACAGGGGGTACCGGGGAGCTGTTTTTT
abundance: many; d_gene: NA; v_gene: TRBV6-6; j_gene: TRBJ2-1; CDR3aa: CASSPQSGLGFF; CDR3nt: TGTGCCAGCAGCCCCCAATCAGGGCTTGGGTTCTTC
abundance: many; d_gene: NA; v_gene: TRBV5-1; j_gene: TRBJ1-1; CDR3aa: CASSLTGGTEAFF; CDR3nt: TGCGCCAGCAGCTTGACGGGTGGCACTGAAGCTTTCTTT
abundance: many; d_gene: TRBD2; v_gene: TRBV27; j_gene: TRBJ2-7; CDR3aa: CASSPGLAGFSYEQYF; CDR3nt: TGTGCCAGCAGTCCAGGACTAGCGGGATTCTCCTACGAGCAGTACTTC
abundance: many; d_gene: NA; v_gene: TRBV19; j_gene: TRBJ2-5; CDR3aa: CASSIDETQYF; CDR3nt: TGTGCCAGTAGTATCGACGAGACCCAGTACTTC
abundance: many; d_gene: TRBD2; v_gene: TRBV20-1; j_gene: TRBJ2-7; CDR3aa: CSARDQGSGSSYEQYF; CDR3nt: TGCAGTGCTAGAGATCAGGGTAGCGGGAGCTCCTACGAGCAGTACTTC
abundance: few; d_gene: TRBD2; v_gene: TRBV20-1; j_gene: TRBJ2-1; CDR3aa: CSAQPGLDNEQFF; CDR3nt: TGCAGTGCTCAACCGGGACTAGACAATGAGCAGTTCTTC
abundance: many; d_gene: NA; v_gene: TRBV12-3/TRBV12-4; j_gene: TRBJ2-3; CDR3aa: CASSPGYFADTQYF; CDR3nt: TGTGCCAGCAGTCCCGGGTACTTTGCAGATACGCAGTATTTT
abundance: many; d_gene: NA; v_gene: TRBV4-1; j_gene: TRBJ1-2; CDR3aa: CASSQEMSVQYGYTF; CDR3nt: TGCGCCAGCAGCCAAGAAATGTCAGTTCAGTATGGCTACACCTTC
abundance: many; d_gene: NA; v_gene: TRBV5-6; j_gene: TRBJ2-3; CDR3aa: CASSLKGIDTQYF; CDR3nt: TGTGCCAGCAGCTTGAAGGGAATAGATACGCAGTATTTT
abundance: many; d_gene: NA; v_gene: TRBV20-1; j_gene: TRBJ1-6; CDR3aa: CSARDRGSPLHF; CDR3nt: TGCAGTGCTAGAGACAGGGGATCACCCCTCCACTTT
abundance: many; d_gene: TRBD2; v_gene: TRBV5-1; j_gene: TRBJ2-5; CDR3aa: CASRTTSGQETQYF; CDR3nt: TGCGCCAGCAGAACTACTAGCGGCCAAGAGACCCAGTACTTC
abundance: many; d_gene: TRBD1; v_gene: TRBV6-2/TRBV6-3; j_gene: TRBJ2-5; CDR3aa: CASSWDRGVETQYF; CDR3nt: TGTGCCAGCAGTTGGGACAGGGGGGTAGAGACCCAGTACTTC
abundance: many; d_gene: NA; v_gene: TRBV5-4; j_gene: TRBJ2-1; CDR3aa: CASTTREHDEQFF; CDR3nt: TGTGCCAGCACCACTCGGGAGCACGATGAGCAGTTCTTC
abundance: NA; d_gene: NA; v_gene: TRBV12-3/TRBV12-4; j_gene: TRBJ1-5; CDR3aa: CASRMTGSNQPQHF; CDR3nt: TGTGCCAGCAGGATGACAGGTTCTAATCAGCCCCAGCATTTT
abundance: many; d_gene: TRBD1; v_gene: TRBV20-1; j_gene: TRBJ2-3; CDR3aa: CSAIPGQGLTDTQYF; CDR3nt: TGCAGTGCAATCCCGGGACAGGGGTTAACAGATACGCAGTATTTT
abundance: many; d_gene: NA; v_gene: TRBV12-3/TRBV12-4; j_gene: TRBJ2-3; CDR3aa: CASRPEGDTQYF; CDR3nt: TGTGCCAGCAGACCGGAGGGAGATACGCAGTATTTT
abundance: many; d_gene: TRBD2; v_gene: TRBV7-9; j_gene: TRBJ2-3; CDR3aa: CASSFSGLAATDTQYF; CDR3nt: TGTGCCAGCAGCTTCAGCGGACTAGCCGCTACAGATACGCAGTATTTT
abundance: many; d_gene: NA; v_gene: TRBV7-6; j_gene: TRBJ1-6; CDR3aa: CASSLGAAGNNSPLHF; CDR3nt: TGTGCCAGCAGCTTAGGGGCGGCAGGGAATAATTCACCCCTCCACTTT
abundance: NA; d_gene: TRBD2; v_gene: TRBV7-2; j_gene: TRBJ2-7; CDR3aa: CASSSGLAGRWQYF; CDR3nt: TGTGCCAGCAGCTCGGGACTAGCGGGAAGGTGGCAGTACTTC
abundance: many; d_gene: TRBD2; v_gene: TRBV20-1; j_gene: TRBJ2-1; CDR3aa: CSAAGLAGMHEQFF; CDR3nt: TGCAGTGCTGCGGGACTAGCGGGAATGCATGAGCAGTTCTTC
abundance: many; d_gene: NA; v_gene: TRBV5-6; j_gene: TRBJ2-2; CDR3aa: CASARQHTGELFF; CDR3nt: TGTGCCAGCGCGCGGCAGCACACCGGGGAGCTGTTTTTT
abundance: many; d_gene: NA; v_gene: TRBV3-1; j_gene: TRBJ1-6; CDR3aa: CASSLINSPLHF; CDR3nt: TGTGCCAGCAGCCTCATAAATTCACCCCTCCACTTT
abundance: many; d_gene: NA; v_gene: TRBV5-1; j_gene: TRBJ1-6; CDR3aa: CASSLTENSPLHF; CDR3nt: TGCGCCAGCAGCTTGACAGAGAATTCACCCCTCCACTTT
abundance: NA; d_gene: NA; v_gene: TRBV29-1; j_gene: TRBJ1-3; CDR3aa: CSVEGVSSENTIYF; CDR3nt: TGCAGCGTTGAGGGGGTGTCGAGCGAAAACACCATATATTTT
abundance: many; d_gene: TRBD1; v_gene: TRBV20-1; j_gene: TRBJ1-5; CDR3aa: CSASIGTVDEPQHF; CDR3nt: TGCAGTGCTAGTATAGGGACAGTGGATGAGCCCCAGCATTTT
abundance: many; d_gene: NA; v_gene: TRBV3-1; j_gene: TRBJ1-5; CDR3aa: CASSVQGDSNQPQHF; CDR3nt: TGTGCCAGCAGTGTACAGGGCGACAGCAATCAGCCCCAGCATTTT
abundance: NA; d_gene: TRBD2; v_gene: TRBV29-1; j_gene: TRBJ2-1; CDR3aa: CSVEMILAGDGEQFF; CDR3nt: TGCAGCGTTGAGATGATCCTAGCGGGAGACGGGGAGCAGTTCTTC